A selection of T cell receptor beta chains follows, all from one sample in a study of blood T cell repertoires in COVID-19. Profiled with immunoSEQ multiplex PCR; TCRdb holds only in-frame clones, not every one. The repertoire includes under 200,000 clones, more than 85% of them detected once, and roughly 7% sits in the top ten. The specimen was PBMCs or T cells enriched from blood (not recorded which). These receptors all come from a woman in her fifties or sixties who had recovered from COVID-19. Each CDR3 is given with its conserved first and last residue.

v_call cdr3_length cdr3_aa
TRBV3-1/TRBV3-2 16 CASSPPLGTSYNEQFF
TRBV7-8 16 CASSRDSGSGSKEQYF
TRBV5-1 18 CASSYGQGLSPGNEKLFF
TRBV2 17 CASSDGLSGSRAETQYF
TRBV4-2 15 CASSQVWEGHGELFF
TRBV7-9 14 CASSLASGYNEQFF
TRBV7-8 16 CASSFRAGVGYNEQFF
TRBV24-1 15 CATSEADRVTDTQYF
TRBV7-9 16 CASSSTRQLMNTEAFF
TRBV7-3 16 CASSPTNSGNTDTQYF
TRBV6-5 15 CASRATYGTAYGYTF
TRBV30 12 CAWSPDLNEQFF
TRBV3-1/TRBV3-2 13 CASSPTESRTQYF
TRBV30 13 CAWSHDGNQPQHF
TRBV10-2 15 CASSVWQGMNNEQFF
TRBV28 16 CASSTPPGTGGTEAFF
TRBV27 13 CASSLTGAYEQYF
TRBV6-5 14 CASIFGSNTGELFF
TRBV28 12 CASSFSWTEAFF
TRBV3-1/TRBV3-2 15 CASSHGRGQGRGYTF
TRBV7-9 13 CASSLELPGELFF
TRBV28 16 CASNEMGQERYNEQFF
TRBV28 14 CASLGGRSADTQYF
TRBV19 14 CASSIERITGELFF
TRBV27 15 CASSTAGVPYNEQFF
TRBV5-1 15 CASSLVGGSSYEQYF
TRBV27 14 CASSLGQRNEKLFF
TRBV4-1 14 CASSQVGGRYEQYF
TRBV2 14 CASRAGTGTYGYTF
TRBV21-1 16 CASSKQTSGGTDTQYF
TRBV19 16 CASSIVAGGRLDEQFF
TRBV19 12 CASSIERNTIYF
TRBV5-4 16 CASSLGGTGPSYGYTF
TRBV10-3 15 CAISPGQGGTYEQYF
TRBV9 14 CASSADRGRSPLHF
TRBV11-2 14 CASSLELAGSEQYF
TRBV7-2 14 CASRTGTSNNEQFF
TRBV5-1 16 CASSLAGTGGVEKLFF
TRBV6-2/TRBV6-3 13 CASSYGGYTEAFF
TRBV11-2 13 CASSPRANYGYTF
TRBV27 15 CASSPLRQGHYEQYF
TRBV4-3 14 CASSLATSRREQYF
TRBV7-8 19 CASSQSPRWREGDTDTQYF
TRBV5-1 14 CASSRLAGDYEQFF
TRBV25-1 14 CASASLASTDTQYF
TRBV7-2 14 CASSFTGGKDEQYF
TRBV7-8 12 CASSLVSTEQYF
TRBV18 16 CASSPTGSGLYNEQFF
TRBV4-2 19 CASSQDGLARTYSTDTQYF
TRBV7-3 14 CASSLIPGRDEQFF